What follows describes a single T cell receptor beta chain. Its antigen is unidentified. The data were produced by immunoSEQ multiplex PCR, yet TCRdb's version contains in-frame clones alone and is incomplete. The table lists 9,500 to 10,000 clones, 60% to 85% of them singletons. The CDR3 is 13 residues long. Germline CDR1 is MNHNY and CDR2 is SVGAGI (reference sequence). Trimming took 5 bases from V and 9 from J, leaving 16 bases between them. These data belong to a study of immune evolution from preneoplasia to lung adenocarcinoma. Study outcomes and limitations: Later-stage lesions seemingly showed higher T cell density and diversity than normal lung.

The TCR was taken from a person aged 65 to 85 with lung adenocarcinoma. Some clones in this sample may be carry-over from other donors' samples. This rearrangement joins TRBV6-6 to TRBJ1-2; D remains unclear. Sequencing was done on a sample of FFPE minimally invasive lung adenocarcinoma tissue. The CDR3 region is CASSTGVGRSYTF. CDR3 nucleotide sequence: TGTGCCAGCAGTACCGGGGTGGGGAGGAGCTACACCTTC.